This record covers a single TCR beta chain. Its specificity is not known. Repertoires were generated with immunoSEQ multiplex PCR, while TCRdb's copy carries only in-frame clones and drops some. The repertoire includes 100,000 to 130,000 clones, roughly nine tenths of them detected once, and 3.1% sits in the top ten. CDR1 and CDR2 (germline): LNHNV, YYDKDF (reference sequence). The CDR3 runs 13 residues. Trimming shortened V by 8 bases and J by 2 bases, and 12 bases separated the two germline ends. The sample originates from a study of T cell responses to AZD1222 COVID-19 vaccine. Study conclusions and caveats: Rises in breadth and depth of Spike-specific TCRs came after two AZD1222 doses. Mostly white British, mostly female donors; authors suggested clonal diversity may be underestimated. Unmutated variant regions are reportedly targeted by nearly half of spike-specific TCRs. The study found vaccine-associated CD4 TCRs spanning spike, dominant at 160-218 and 743-854.

The rearrangement links TRBV15 to TRBJ2-5, with D perhaps matching TRBD1 (5 bases). The receptor's source is an adult in good health. Sequenced here: peripheral blood, sampled on day 0 of MenACWY control vaccination. The CDR3 loop is CATARDRQETQYF. The CDR3 DNA reads TGTGCCACCGCCCGAGACAGACAAGAGACCCAGTACTTC.